Below, 31 T cell receptor beta chains from the same sample are listed, as sequenced in a study of T-cell reconstitution after alpha-beta-depleted transplantation in children. Preparation of the TCRbeta library involved a method that used unique molecular identifiers. TCRdb ran MiXCR on the PCR reads and lists one entry per CDR3 protein. This table holds about 190,000 distinct CDR3 sequences, over 5.5% found once. The material sequenced was PBMCs from the stem cell graft donor, taken from the stem cell graft. The receptors come from a human donor who donated a stem cell graft to a child with Wiskott-Aldrich syndrome.

The chain employs TRBV6-1 and TRBJ1-2, with a possible D match to TRBD1 (5 bases). This CDR3 comprises 14 residues. Germline V gene sequence: CDR1 MNHNS, CDR2 SASEGT. V was clipped by 1 base and J by 3 bases, with 9 bases between them. For the CDR3, the DNA is TGTGCCAGCAGTGAAGGGGGCATCCACTATGGCTACACCTTC. This translates into CASSEGGIHYGYTF.

This clonotype was observed many times. J is TRBJ1-2 and V is TRBV3-1; D gene uncertain. The V and J ends lost 4 bases and 3 bases respectively, with 12 bases between them. Germline assignment: CDR1 LGHDT and CDR2 YNNKEL (reference sequence). This CDR3 comprises 14 residues. The CDR3 DNA reads as TGTGCCAGCAGCCGCAGCGACGGACACTATGGCTACACCTTC. Translated: CASSRSDGHYGYTF.

This clonotype was counted many times. The chain is built from TRBV28 and TRBJ2-5; 8 positions agree with TRBD2. V shed 5 bases and J 2 bases; nucleotides not matched to a gene: 7. The CDR3 spans 15 residues. The V gene's germline CDR1 is MDHEN and CDR2 SYDVKM. This CDR3 reads CASSTQRGLQETQYF. CDR3 DNA sequence: TGTGCCAGCAGTACCCAGCGGGGGCTGCAAGAGACCCAGTACTTC.

There are many counts of this clonotype. This chain uses TRBV5-1 with TRBJ1-1, with 9 positions matching TRBD1. CDR1 is SGHRS and CDR2 is YFSETQ in the germline V gene. This CDR3 has 14 amino acids. V was pared by 2 bases and J by 7 bases, with 6 bases of the junction left unmatched. The CDR3 protein is CASSFYGTGNEAFF. The CDR3 DNA sequence: TGCGCCAGCAGCTTCTACGGGACAGGGAATGAAGCTTTCTTT.

Regarding this clonotype: This clone may be a read error of a much larger clone one base away. The chain links TRBV28 to TRBJ2-7, with D perhaps matching TRBD2 (7 bases). In germline, CDR1 is MDHEN, CDR2 SYDVKM. The CDR3 totals 12 residues. The chain's CDR3 is CVSSPTRGGEYF. As DNA, the CDR3 is TGTGTCAGCAGCCCTACCAGGGGAGGGGAGTACTTC.

In its sample, this clonotype was seen many times. The V and J genes are TRBV11-3 and TRBJ2-2, with TRBD2 identical over 7 bases. With 5 bases clipped from V and 0 bases from J, the junction kept 3 bases outside the gene matches. Germline assignment: CDR1 SGHNT and CDR2 YENEEA. This CDR3 spans 15 amino acids. The CDR3 DNA is TGTGCCAGCAGCCCGGGAGGCGCGAACACCGGGGAGCTGTTTTTT. This gives the protein CASSPGGANTGELFF.

This clonotype showed up many times. The chain uses TRBV7-9 and TRBJ1-1; 7 nucleotides agree with TRBD1. CDR3 size: 13 residues. Germline V gene lookup returns CDR1 SEHNR and CDR2 FQNEAQ (reference sequence). Unmatched junction bases numbered 3, after V lost 2 bases and J lost 6 bases. The CDR3 nucleotides read TGTGCCAGCAGCTTAACAGGGGTTCCTGAAGCTTTCTTT. Translation: CASSLTGVPEAFF.

As for this clonotype: A much larger clone is a single base away; this may be a read error. V is TRBV12-3 or TRBV12-4 and J is TRBJ2-5; D unclear. The CDR3 is 13 residues long. The germline V and J ends were trimmed by 8 bases and 5 bases, with 15 bases remaining between them. As DNA, the CDR3 is TGTGCCAGCTGGCCAACTGTTCGGGAGACCCAGTACTTC. Protein product: CASWPTVRETQYF.

In this sample, this clonotype turned up many times. V and J are TRBV20-1 and TRBJ1-6; the D gene is possibly TRBD1 (5 bases). Trimming took 6 bases from V and 8 from J, leaving 11 bases between them. The length of the CDR3 is 12 residues. Germline CDR1 DFQATT, CDR2 SNEGSKA (reference sequence). The CDR3 protein is CSASGGDSPLHF. CDR3 DNA sequence: TGCAGTGCCAGCGGGGGGGATTCACCCCTCCACTTT.

This clonotype was observed a few times. The chain has TRBV15 and TRBJ1-4, with 12 bases identical to TRBD1. Germline CDR1 reads LNHNV; CDR2 reads YYDKDF (reference sequence). The CDR3 totals 16 residues. V dropped 3 bases and J dropped 10; count of bases not matched to a gene: 9. The CDR3 reads CATSRGQGAYGGKLFF. The CDR3 nucleotides are TGTGCCACCAGCAGGGGACAGGGGGCCTATGGGGGAAAACTGTTTTTT.

This clonotype was seen many times. J is TRBJ2-7 and V is TRBV6-1; 8 bases are shared with TRBD1. Looked up from germline, CDR1 is MNHNS and CDR2 is SASEGT. J gave up 2 bases and V 6 bases, and 6 bases lay outside the gene matches. The CDR3 is 14 amino acids. The DNA of the CDR3 is TGTGCCAGCAGACGCCCGGGACAGGCCTACGAGCAGTACTTC. Translation gives CASRRPGQAYEQYF.

This clonotype was recorded many times. The CDR3 here is CASSFSRQLYEQYF. The CDR3 nucleotides read TGTGCCAGCAGTTTTAGTCGACAGCTCTACGAGCAGTACTTC. The chain combines TRBV28 with TRBJ2-7; a possible D gene is TRBD1 (5 bases). V was trimmed by 3 bases and J by 3 bases, leaving 12 bases between them. Per the germline V gene, CDR1 is MDHEN and CDR2 is SYDVKM. The CDR3 runs to 14 residues.

This clonotype showed up many times. This sequence joins TRBV29-1 and TRBJ2-7, with 9 bases fitting TRBD1. The germline V gene has CDR1 SQVTM and CDR2 ANQGSEA. The CDR3 is 14 residues long. The trim removed 6 bases at V and 6 bases at J, leaving 12 bases unmatched. The CDR3 DNA sequence: TGCAGCGTCGTCGTAGGGACAGGGCATGCCGAGCAGTACTTC. Translated, it gives CSVVVGTGHAEQYF.

V is TRBV7-2 and J is TRBJ2-3; 13 nucleotides align to TRBD2. Germline CDR1 reads SGHTA; CDR2 reads FQGNSA. V lost 8 bases and J lost 2; bases outside the gene matches: 4. This CDR3 comprises 15 residues. The DNA of the CDR3 is TGTGCCAGCGTCACTAGCGGGAGGGTCACAGATACGCAGTATTTT. Translated: CASVTSGRVTDTQYF.

This clonotype was detected ten times or more. The chain links TRBV6-6 to TRBJ1-1; D uncertain. Germline lookup yields CDR1 MNHNY and CDR2 SVGAGI (reference sequence). The CDR3 consists of 13 residues. The ends were cut back, 6 bases at V and 6 bases at J, with 14 bases in the middle. CDR3 nucleotide sequence: TGTGCCAGCAGATTCTCTGCAGTGGCTGAAGCTTTCTTT. It codes for CASRFSAVAEAFF.

This clonotype was observed many times. V is TRBV20-1 and J is TRBJ1-6, with D tentatively TRBD1 (6 bases). The V end was cut by 5 bases, the J end by 8 bases, with 19 bases between. This CDR3 is built from 15 residues. Germline V CDR1 and CDR2: DFQATT, SNEGSKA (reference sequence). The CDR3 bases are TGCAGTGCTCTGTCAGGGGAGAAATGGGATTCACCCCTCCACTTT. As protein: CSALSGEKWDSPLHF.

This clonotype was detected many times. The J gene is TRBJ2-1, the V gene TRBV7-8, with 10 bases that match TRBD1. The V gene's germline CDR1 is SGHVS and CDR2 FQNEAQ. The V gene end was trimmed by 5 bases and the J gene end by 7 bases; junction bases not matched to a gene: 11. CDR3 length: 16 amino acids. The DNA of the CDR3 is TGTGCCAGCAGCCTCCCCGACAGGGGGCTTTGGAATGAGCAGTTCTTC. The encoded protein is CASSLPDRGLWNEQFF.

The chain recombines TRBV30 with TRBJ1-3, with D unclear. The germline CDR1 and CDR2 sequences are GTSNPN and SVGIG (reference sequence). V was trimmed by 6 bases and J by 4 bases, leaving 10 bases between them. The CDR3 sequence is 12 residues long. CDR3 sequence: CACFQSGNTIYF. DNA of the CDR3: TGTGCCTGCTTCCAGTCCGGAAACACCATATATTTT.

This clonotype was detected many times. The chain joins TRBV12-3 or TRBV12-4 to TRBJ2-5; D is possibly TRBD2 (5 bases). V was clipped by 4 bases and J by 2 bases, with 11 bases between them. This CDR3 is 14 amino acids long. CDR3 amino acids: CASSSSPGQETQYF. CDR3 bases: TGTGCCAGCAGTTCCTCTCCGGGGCAAGAGACCCAGTACTTC.

This clonotype has at least ten counts. The genes are TRBV6-5 and TRBJ2-1, with D unresolved. V lost 9 bases, J lost 3 bases, and 15 bases lay in between. The germline CDR1 and CDR2 sequences are MNHEY and SVGAGI. The CDR3 runs 14 residues. The CDR3 DNA reads TGTGCCAGTTTACCGCGCGGTTTCTACAATGAGCAGTTCTTC. Translating gives CASLPRGFYNEQFF.

This clonotype was picked up many times. The genes are TRBV5-1 and TRBJ1-2; TRBD1 matches 7 bases. There are 14 residues in the CDR3. J gave up 3 bases and V 4 bases, and 6 bases lay outside the gene matches. Per germline, CDR1 SGHRS and CDR2 YFSETQ. The CDR3 coding sequence is TGCGCCAGCAGCCCGGGGACAGCCGACTATGGCTACACCTTC. Translation: CASSPGTADYGYTF.

This chain connects TRBV12-3 or TRBV12-4 to TRBJ2-1; 11 bases line up with TRBD2. The trim removed 11 bases at V and 8 bases at J, leaving 26 bases unmatched. The CDR3 has 19 amino acids. The CDR3 region has the DNA TGTGCCTTCTGCCCAACTAGCGGGAGAACGGCAGAGGGCGAATATGAGCAGTTCTTC. Amino acids: CAFCPTSGRTAEGEYEQFF.

This clonotype showed up many times. The V and J genes are TRBV20-1 and TRBJ1-5; 8 nucleotides align to TRBD1. Trimming at V came to 4 bases and at J to 7 bases, leaving 9 bases not matched to a gene. Germline V lookup: CDR1 DFQATT, CDR2 SNEGSKA (reference sequence). This CDR3 is built from 14 residues. The CDR3 nucleotides read TGCAGTGCTAAGCCGACAGGGGCTTCACAGCCCCAGCATTTT. It codes for CSAKPTGASQPQHF.

There are a few counts of this clonotype. The chain has TRBV5-1 and TRBJ2-7; the match to TRBD2 covers 9 bases. With V trimmed by 4 bases and J by 5 bases, 10 bases remained unmatched. CDR3 length: 15 amino acids. Germline lookup yields CDR1 SGHRS and CDR2 YFSETQ. The CDR3 DNA sequence: TGCGCCAGCAGCATAAAGGCGGGAGGGCCCCACGAGCAGTACTTC. Its translation: CASSIKAGGPHEQYF.

This clonotype occurred many times. This chain links TRBV5-1 with TRBJ2-3, with D perhaps given as TRBD1 or TRBD2 (5 bases each). Trimming pared 5 bases from V and 1 base from J, leaving 11 bases between. In germline, CDR1 is SGHRS, CDR2 YFSETQ. CDR3 length equals 14 residues. This chain's CDR3 is CASSIQGGTDTQYF. CDR3 nucleotide sequence: TGCGCCAGCAGTATCCAGGGAGGCACAGATACGCAGTATTTT.

This clonotype was detected ten times or more. V is TRBV28 and J is TRBJ2-2; no clear D. The V gene lost 5 bases and the J gene lost 8 bases, with 9 bases spanning the gap. The CDR3 loop spans 12 amino acids. Germline V gives CDR1 MDHEN, CDR2 SYDVKM. CDR3 bases: TGTGCCAGCAGTGGGCTTAGGGGGGAGCTGTTTTTT. Its translation: CASSGLRGELFF.

In its sample, this clonotype was seen many times. The genes are TRBV29-1 and TRBJ2-1; TRBD2 might be the D (5 bases). Trimming took off 1 base at V and 3 bases at J, with 19 bases between the two ends. The CDR3 contains 17 residues. Germline V lookup: CDR1 SQVTM, CDR2 ANQGSEA. In nucleotides, the CDR3 is TGCAGCGTTGAAGTGTACTACGAGGGCGGAAGCTACAATGAGCAGTTCTTC. Translated: CSVEVYYEGGSYNEQFF.

At least ten counts were recorded for this clonotype. The chain's CDR3 is CSVEDHLGTEAFF. The CDR3 nucleotides read TGCAGCGTTGAAGATCACTTGGGGACTGAAGCTTTCTTT. The J gene is TRBJ1-1, the V gene TRBV29-1; no clear D gene. This CDR3 comprises 13 residues. The V and J ends lost 0 bases and 5 bases respectively, with 10 bases between them. CDR1 is SQVTM, CDR2 ANQGSEA, per germline.

This clonotype appeared many times. The V gene is TRBV6-1, the J gene TRBJ2-7; no clear D gene. The CDR3 is 16 amino acids. V was shortened by 6 bases and J by 3 bases, with 21 bases between the two germline ends. The germline V gene has CDR1 MNHNS and CDR2 SASEGT. As DNA, the CDR3 is TGTGCCAGCAGGATTCACATAGCCCTTGGTGACTACGAGCAGTACTTC. Residues: CASRIHIALGDYEQYF.

This clonotype was counted at least ten times. The J gene is TRBJ2-5, the V gene TRBV29-1, with a tentative D call TRBD2 (6 bases). The CDR3 loop spans 12 amino acids. The germline CDR1 and CDR2 sequences are SQVTM and ANQGSEA. Trimming took 3 bases from V and 9 from J, leaving 14 bases between them. CDR3 sequence: CSVDGVGGAQYF. CDR3 in DNA: TGCAGCGTTGATGGGGTCGGGGGTGCCCAGTACTTC.

This clonotype was counted ten times or more. The chain carries TRBV7-2 and TRBJ2-7; D is perhaps TRBD1 (5 bases). V lost 5 bases and J 3 bases, leaving 14 bases between the germline ends. The germline V gene has CDR1 SGHTA and CDR2 FQGNSA. The length of the CDR3 is 14 residues. The CDR3 nucleotides read TGTGCCAGCAGCAGGGGTAAAGGGTTCTACGAGCAGTACTTC. Protein: CASSRGKGFYEQYF.